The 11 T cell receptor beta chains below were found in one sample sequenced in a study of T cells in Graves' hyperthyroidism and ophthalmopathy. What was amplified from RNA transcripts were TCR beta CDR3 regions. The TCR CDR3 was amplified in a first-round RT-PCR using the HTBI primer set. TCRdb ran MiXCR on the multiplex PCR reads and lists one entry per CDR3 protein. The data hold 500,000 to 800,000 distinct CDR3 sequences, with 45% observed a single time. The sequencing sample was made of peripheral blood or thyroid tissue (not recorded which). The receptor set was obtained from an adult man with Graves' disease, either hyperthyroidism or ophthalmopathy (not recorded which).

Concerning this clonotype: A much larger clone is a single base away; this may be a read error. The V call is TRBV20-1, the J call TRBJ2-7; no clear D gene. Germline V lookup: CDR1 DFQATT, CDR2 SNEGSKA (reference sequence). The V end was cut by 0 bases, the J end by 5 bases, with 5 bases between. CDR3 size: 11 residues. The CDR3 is CSARDLHEQYF. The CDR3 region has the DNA TGCAGTGCTAGAGATCTCCACGAGCAGTACTTC.

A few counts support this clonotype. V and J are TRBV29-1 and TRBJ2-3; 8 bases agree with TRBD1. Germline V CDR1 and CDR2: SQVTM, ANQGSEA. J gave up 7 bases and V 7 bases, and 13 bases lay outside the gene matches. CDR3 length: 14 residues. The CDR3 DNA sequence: TGCAGCGCAGGGACAGGTTCCCGGTCTTATACGCAGTATTTT. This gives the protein CSAGTGSRSYTQYF.

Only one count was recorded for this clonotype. The CDR3 bases are TGTGCCAGCAGCTACGATAGTTCGAACACTGAAGCTTTCTTT. It codes for CASSYDSSNTEAFF. The chain uses TRBV3-1 and TRBJ1-1; D gene uncertain. The CDR3 spans 14 residues. The V end lost 5 bases, the J end lost 1 base, and 11 bases lay between the germline ends. Germline-derived CDR1 and CDR2 are LGHDT and YNNKEL (reference sequence).

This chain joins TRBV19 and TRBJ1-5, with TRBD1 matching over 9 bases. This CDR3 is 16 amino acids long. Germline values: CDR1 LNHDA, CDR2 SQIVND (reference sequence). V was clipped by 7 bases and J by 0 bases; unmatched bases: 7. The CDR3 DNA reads TGTGCCAGTACCAGGACAGGGGATTATAGCAATCAGCCCCAGCATTTT. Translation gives CASTRTGDYSNQPQHF.

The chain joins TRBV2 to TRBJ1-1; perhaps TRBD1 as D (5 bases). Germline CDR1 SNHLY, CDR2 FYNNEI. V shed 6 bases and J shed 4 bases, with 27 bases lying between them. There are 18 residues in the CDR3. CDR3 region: CASRGARSGRIQPTEAFF. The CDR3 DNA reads TGTGCCAGCAGAGGGGCCCGATCGGGACGGATCCAACCCACTGAAGCTTTCTTT. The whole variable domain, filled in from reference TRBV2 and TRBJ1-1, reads EPEVTQTPSHQVTQMGQEVILRCVPISNHLYFYWYRQILGQKVEFLVSFYNNEISEKSEIFDDQFSVERPDGSNFTLKIRSTKLEDSAMYFCASRGARSGRIQPTEAFFGQGTRLTVV.

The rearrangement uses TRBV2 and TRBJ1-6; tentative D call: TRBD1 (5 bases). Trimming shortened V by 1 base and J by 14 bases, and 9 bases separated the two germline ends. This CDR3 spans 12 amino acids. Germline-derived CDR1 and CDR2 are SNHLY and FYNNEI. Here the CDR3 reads CASSEVRTTLHF. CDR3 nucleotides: TGTGCCAGCAGTGAAGTGAGGACAACCCTCCACTTT.

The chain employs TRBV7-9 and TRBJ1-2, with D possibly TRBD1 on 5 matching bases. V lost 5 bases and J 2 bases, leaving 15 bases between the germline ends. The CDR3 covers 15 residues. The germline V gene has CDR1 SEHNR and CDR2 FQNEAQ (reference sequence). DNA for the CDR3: TGTGCCAGCAGCATAGTCCAGGGACCAAACTATGGCTACACCTTC. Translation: CASSIVQGPNYGYTF. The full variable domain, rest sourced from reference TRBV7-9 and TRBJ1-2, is DTGVSQNPRHKITKRGQNVTFRCDPISEHNRLYWYRQTLGQGPEFLTYFQNEAQLEKSRLLSDRFSAERPKGSFSTLEIQRTEQGDSAMYLCASSIVQGPNYGYTFGSGTRLTVV.

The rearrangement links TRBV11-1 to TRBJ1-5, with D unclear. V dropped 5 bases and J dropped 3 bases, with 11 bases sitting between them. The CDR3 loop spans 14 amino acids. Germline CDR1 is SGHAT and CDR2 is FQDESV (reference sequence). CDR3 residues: CASSPLMINQPQHF. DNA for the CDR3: TGTGCCAGCAGCCCCCTCATGATCAATCAGCCCCAGCATTTT.

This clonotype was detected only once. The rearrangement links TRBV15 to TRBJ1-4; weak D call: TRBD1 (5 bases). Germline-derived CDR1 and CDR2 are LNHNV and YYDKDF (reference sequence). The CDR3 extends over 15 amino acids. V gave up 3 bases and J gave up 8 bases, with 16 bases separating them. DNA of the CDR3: TGTGCCACCAGCAGGGGTGGAGAGGGGTTGGAAAAACTGTTTTTT. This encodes CATSRGGEGLEKLFF.

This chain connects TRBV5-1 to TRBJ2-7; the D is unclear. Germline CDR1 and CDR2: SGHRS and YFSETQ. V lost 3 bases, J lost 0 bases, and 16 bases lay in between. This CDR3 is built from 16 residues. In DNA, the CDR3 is TGCGCCAGCAGCTCGCTTTTCGGCGGCGGCTCCTACGAGCAGTACTTC. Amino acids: CASSSLFGGGSYEQYF.

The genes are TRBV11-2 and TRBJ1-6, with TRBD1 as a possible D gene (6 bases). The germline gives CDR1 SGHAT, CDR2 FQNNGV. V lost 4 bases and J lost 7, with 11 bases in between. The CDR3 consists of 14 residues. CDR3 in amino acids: CASSSDRRNSPLHF. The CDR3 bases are TGTGCCAGCAGCTCCGACAGGCGAAATTCACCCCTCCACTTT.